The 24 T cell receptor beta chains in this list originate from one sample, sequenced in a study of shared clonotypes between healthy human individuals. Terminally differentiated effector memory CD45RA+ cells were excluded by CCR7 positive selection of CD45RO-negative cells. The assay was immunoSEQ multiplex PCR, and TCRdb's table has in-frame clones only and misses some. The sample yields over 2,000,000 clones, roughly 95% seen once. The specimen sequenced was naive CD8+ T cells from PBMCs. Receptors were obtained from a man aged 18 to 29 in good health. Some clones in this sample may be carry-over from other donors' samples.

The chain employs TRBV5-6 and TRBJ2-7; TRBD1 is a possible D gene (6 bases). The CDR3 has 16 amino acids. The germline V gene has CDR1 SGHDT and CDR2 YYEEEE. Trimming stripped 4 bases from V and 0 bases from J, with 17 bases between. The CDR3 reads CASSPTQGQNSYEQYF. CDR3 DNA: TGTGCCAGCAGCCCCACGCAGGGACAAAACTCCTACGAGCAGTACTTC.

The chain recombines TRBV6-1 with TRBJ2-2, with D unresolved. Germline V CDR1 and CDR2: MNHNS, SASEGT. The CDR3 runs to 13 residues. With 7 bases removed from V and 6 bases from J, the gap between germline ends came to 12 bases. CDR3 protein: CASTLGWSGELFF. CDR3 nucleotides: TGTGCCAGCACCTTAGGTTGGTCCGGGGAGCTGTTTTTT.

This clone occurred once. The chain uses TRBV9 and TRBJ2-2; D perhaps matches TRBD2 (5 bases). Germline V CDR1 and CDR2: SGDLS, YYNGEE. This CDR3 has 15 amino acids. Trimming stripped 2 bases from V and 5 bases from J, with 13 bases between. The CDR3: CASSVGSGKTGELFF. CDR3 DNA: TGTGCCAGCAGCGTCGGTTCGGGGAAGACCGGGGAGCTGTTTTTT.

This clone was observed a single time. V usage is TRBV27 and J usage is TRBJ2-7; D not resolved. The length of the CDR3 is 16 residues. Deletions cut 4 bases from V and 1 base from J, with 17 bases between. Germline V gives CDR1 MNHEY, CDR2 SMNVEV (reference sequence). The CDR3 spells CASSYQAQTHSYEQYF. In DNA, the CDR3 is TGTGCCAGCAGTTACCAGGCCCAGACACATTCCTACGAGCAGTACTTC.

The chain has TRBV10-2 and TRBJ1-1; TRBD1 is a possible D gene (5 bases). Germline V gene lookup returns CDR1 WSHSY and CDR2 SAAADI. The CDR3 has 14 amino acids. The V and J ends lost 2 bases and 5 bases respectively, with 12 bases between them. CDR3: CASSENYGGTEAFF. The CDR3 DNA reads as TGCGCCAGCAGTGAGAACTATGGGGGTACTGAAGCTTTCTTT.

The V call is TRBV4-2, the J call TRBJ2-7; TRBD2 matches at 8 bases. CDR1 LGHNA and CDR2 YNFKEQ come from the germline V gene. CDR3 size: 15 residues. Losses at the gene ends were 3 bases for V and 7 bases for J; bases not matched to a gene: 11. The CDR3 bases are TGTGCCAGCAGCCACCGGGGGGGGGAGATAGGTGAGCAGTACTTC. Its translation: CASSHRGGEIGEQYF.

This clone was detected a few times. The chain is built from TRBV5-1 and TRBJ1-1; D is unresolved. Germline V lookup: CDR1 SGHRS, CDR2 YFSETQ. V was clipped by 0 bases and J by 5 bases, with 11 bases between them. This CDR3 comprises 14 residues. The CDR3 coding sequence is TGCGCCAGCAGCTTGGCCGGAGAGCGGACTGAAGCTTTCTTT. Amino acid sequence: CASSLAGERTEAFF.

V gene TRBV29-1 combines with J gene TRBJ2-1; either TRBD1 or TRBD2 may supply D (5 bases each). CDR3 length: 12 amino acids. V was shortened by 7 bases and J by 13 bases, with 20 bases between the two germline ends. CDR1 and CDR2 from the germline V gene are SQVTM and ANQGSEA. CDR3 nucleotide sequence: TGCAGCGGGACCGGGACCCATTTTGAACAGTTCTTC. It is translated as CSGTGTHFEQFF.

The genes are TRBV28 and TRBJ1-5; the D is unclear. There are 15 residues in the CDR3. V was pared by 1 base and J by 2 bases, with 9 bases between. The V gene's germline CDR1 is MDHEN and CDR2 SYDVKM. Here the CDR3 DNA reads TGTGCCAGCAGTTTATCGGCGGTAGGCAATCAGCCCCAGCATTTT. Its protein product is CASSLSAVGNQPQHF.

The J gene is TRBJ1-5, the V gene TRBV6-6; possibly TRBD1 for D (5 bases). The CDR3 runs 14 residues. The V gene's germline CDR1 is MNHNY and CDR2 SVGAGI (reference sequence). Trimming cost V 2 bases and J 7 bases, with 12 bases left between them. CDR3 residues: CASSYKGHLQPQHF. The CDR3 DNA sequence: TGTGCCAGCAGTTACAAGGGGCATCTACAGCCCCAGCATTTT.

The V gene is TRBV2, the J gene TRBJ2-7; the D gene is possibly TRBD2 (6 bases). Between the trimmed V and J ends, which lost 6 bases and 2 bases, there was a span of 11 bases. Germline-derived CDR1 and CDR2 are SNHLY and FYNNEI. This CDR3 has 13 amino acids. CDR3 bases: TGTGCCAGCAGGTCGGGAGCGGCCTACGAGCAGTACTTC. Its translation is CASRSGAAYEQYF.

About this clone itself: The sample has other DNA sequences that encode this CDR3 too. The chain joins TRBV7-9 to TRBJ2-3; D gene unclear. Germline assignment: CDR1 SEHNR and CDR2 FQNEAQ (reference sequence). V gave up 5 bases and J gave up 3 bases, with 6 bases separating them. The CDR3 length is 12 residues. CDR3 DNA sequence: TGTGCCAGCAGCCCACCAACAGATACGCAGTATTTT. The encoded protein is CASSPPTDTQYF.

V gene TRBV28 combines with J gene TRBJ2-3; TRBD2 aligns across 7 bases. This CDR3 is built from 15 residues. From germline, CDR1 is MDHEN and CDR2 SYDVKM. Trimming cost V 5 bases and J 2 bases; bases outside gene matches: 7. The CDR3 DNA reads TGTGCCAGCAGTCGAGGGACTACTGACACAGATACGCAGTATTTT. Its protein product is CASSRGTTDTDTQYF. The entire variable domain, with the rest obtained from reference TRBV28 and TRBJ2-3, is as follows: DVKVTQSSRYLVKRTGEKVFLECVQDMDHENMFWYRQDPGLGLRLIYFSYDVKMKEKGDIPEGYSVSREKKERFSLILESASTNQTSMYLCASSRGTTDTDTQYFGPGTRLTVL.

This clone was detected once. The rearrangement joins TRBV7-2 to TRBJ1-1; tentatively, D is TRBD1 (5 bases). The CDR3 sequence is 18 residues long. Trimming pared 2 bases from V and 0 bases from J, leaving 19 bases between. Germline V gene lookup returns CDR1 SGHTA and CDR2 FQGNSA. DNA of the CDR3: TGTGCCAGCAGCTTAAGGGGTCCAAGGGCGCTAATGAACACTGAAGCTTTCTTT. Translating it yields CASSLRGPRALMNTEAFF.

This chain links TRBV16 with TRBJ2-4, with a tentative D call TRBD1 (6 bases). Germline V gives CDR1 KGHSY, CDR2 FQNENV. V gave up 6 bases and J gave up 0 bases, with 15 bases separating them. The CDR3 loop spans 16 amino acids. This CDR3 is CASRRTGLLAKNIQYF. The CDR3 DNA sequence: TGTGCCAGCAGACGAACAGGGTTACTAGCCAAAAACATTCAGTACTTC. The whole variable domain, filled in from reference TRBV16 and TRBJ2-4, reads GEEVAQTPKHLVRGEGQKAKLYCAPIKGHSYVFWYQQVLKNEFKFLISFQNENVFDETGMPKERFSAKCLPNSPCSLEIQATKLEDSAVYFCASRRTGLLAKNIQYFGAGTRLSVL.

The genes are TRBV9 and TRBJ2-1, with 9 nucleotides matching TRBD2. The trim removed 2 bases at V and 1 base at J, leaving 4 bases unmatched. CDR3 size: 16 residues. Germline V gene data show CDR1 as SGDLS and CDR2 as YYNGEE. CDR3: CASSVLREGSYNEQFF. The DNA for the CDR3 is TGTGCCAGCAGCGTTTTGCGGGAGGGATCCTACAATGAGCAGTTCTTC.

This clone was observed a single time. The rearrangement uses TRBV10-2 and TRBJ1-4; D might be TRBD1 (6 bases). This CDR3 region has 14 residues. V gave up 6 bases and J gave up 5 bases, with 13 bases separating them. CDR1 is WSHSY, CDR2 SAAADI, per germline. The CDR3 loop is CASRVDRLNEKLFF. Written as DNA, the CDR3 is TGCGCCAGCAGAGTGGACAGATTAAATGAAAAACTGTTTTTT.

CDR3 in amino acids: CASSFEGGLIYNEQFF. The CDR3 coding sequence is TGTGCCAGCAGTTTTGAGGGGGGCCTAATATACAATGAGCAGTTCTTC. The chain combines TRBV27 with TRBJ2-1; D may correspond to TRBD1 or TRBD2 (6 bases each). The CDR3 sequence is 16 residues long. Trimming removed 3 bases at V and 4 bases at J, with 16 bases between. Germline CDR1 reads MNHEY; CDR2 reads SMNVEV (reference sequence).

V usage is TRBV15 and J usage is TRBJ2-3, with D possibly being TRBD1 (5 bases). CDR1 is LNHNV and CDR2 is YYDKDF in the germline V gene (reference sequence). Trimming removed 7 bases from V and 5 bases from J, with 25 bases in between. This CDR3 spans 17 amino acids. This CDR3 reads CATKEVRAVGAKDTQYF. In DNA, the CDR3 is TGTGCCACCAAAGAAGTCAGGGCGGTCGGAGCTAAAGATACGCAGTATTTT.

The genes are TRBV4-1 and TRBJ1-2; 8 nucleotides match TRBD1. Germline V gene data show CDR1 as MGHRA and CDR2 as YSYEKL. The V segment lost 4 bases and the J segment 8 bases; nucleotides outside the gene matches: 6. There are 13 residues in the CDR3. This chain's CDR3 is CASSPQDRVGYTF. The DNA for the CDR3 is TGCGCCAGCAGCCCTCAGGACAGGGTGGGCTACACCTTC.

This chain connects TRBV11-1 to TRBJ2-7, with 9 bases identical to TRBD2. V shed 8 bases, J shed 11 bases, and the junction held 16 bases outside the gene matches. Germline CDR1 reads SGHAT; CDR2 reads FQDESV (reference sequence). This CDR3 has 14 amino acids. DNA of the CDR3: TGTGCCAGCGGATCTCCGGCGGGAGGGCCTGGAAAGTACTTC. It specifies CASGSPAGGPGKYF.

This rearrangement joins TRBV28 to TRBJ2-7; 10 positions agree with TRBD1. The CDR3 spans 14 residues. Germline V gene lookup returns CDR1 MDHEN and CDR2 SYDVKM. V was clipped by 7 bases and J by 4 bases; unmatched bases: 7. The CDR3 DNA is TGTGCCAGCACCCTGACAGGGGGCGATTACGAGCAGTACTTC. Amino acids: CASTLTGGDYEQYF.

This clone is a singleton in its sample. The chain employs TRBV9 and TRBJ1-2; D unclear. Trimming removed 3 bases from V and 3 bases from J, with 12 bases in between. This CDR3 is built from 14 residues. In germline, CDR1 is SGDLS, CDR2 YYNGEE. The CDR3 loop is CASSAHPGDYGYTF. Here the CDR3 DNA reads TGTGCCAGCAGCGCCCACCCGGGTGACTATGGCTACACCTTC.

The chain employs TRBV4-1 and TRBJ2-7; TRBD2 matches 7 bases. J lost 1 base, V lost 1 base, and 1 base had no gene match. CDR3 length: 14 residues. The germline CDR1 and CDR2 sequences are MGHRA and YSYEKL. CDR3 DNA sequence: TGCGCCAGCAGCCAAGGGCGGGAGTCCTACGAGCAGTACTTC. Translation: CASSQGRESYEQYF.